One TCR beta chain is described in this entry. These data belong to a study of T-cell reconstitution after alpha-beta-depleted transplantation in children. It was with unique molecular identifiers that the TCRbeta library was prepared. TCRdb independently ran MiXCR on the PCR reads; one entry per CDR3 protein. The sample lists 170,000 or so distinct CDR3 sequences, about 6.4% occurring once. The sequence was collected from a human donor who donated a stem cell graft to a child with Wiskott-Aldrich syndrome. The material sequenced was PBMCs from the stem cell graft donor, taken from the stem cell graft.

The CDR3 DNA reads TGTGCCAGCAGCCGACTTATCCCCCGGACAGGGGAAACAGATACGCAGTATTTT. It specifies CASSRLIPRTGETDTQYF. The J gene is TRBJ2-3, the V gene TRBV3-1, with 9 bases matching TRBD1. Per germline, CDR1 LGHDT and CDR2 YNNKEL (reference sequence). V lost 4 bases, J lost 3 bases, and 14 bases stayed unmatched. The CDR3 covers 18 residues.